The next 8 T cell receptor beta chains were all read from a single sample in a study of T cells in Graves' hyperthyroidism and ophthalmopathy. RNA transcripts yielded amplified TCR beta CDR3 regions. With the HTBI primer set, the TCR CDR3 went through a first round of RT-PCR. MiXCR, applied by TCRdb to the multiplex PCR reads, yields one record per CDR3 protein. The table records 350,000 to 450,000 distinct CDR3 sequences, about 17% of them present only once. The sequenced sample consisted of blood. These receptors came from a woman in her 30s with Graves' hyperthyroidism that later progressed to Graves' ophthalmopathy.

In its sample, this clonotype was seen many times. The chain joins TRBV5-1 to TRBJ1-1; tentatively, D is TRBD1 (5 bases). In germline, CDR1 is SGHRS, CDR2 YFSETQ. V was clipped by 5 bases and J by 4 bases, with 18 bases between them. This CDR3 contains 15 residues. The CDR3 sequence is CASRSLRDLGTEAFF. The CDR3 bases are TGCGCCAGCAGGAGCCTCAGGGACTTGGGCACTGAAGCTTTCTTT.

There are many counts of this clonotype. The gene calls are TRBV18 and TRBJ1-4, with 10 nucleotides matching TRBD1. Germline CDR1 is KGHSH and CDR2 is LQKENI. CDR3 length: 15 residues. After removal of 6 bases from V and 5 bases from J, the junction contained 6 bases not matched to a gene. This CDR3 reads CASSRRTGGNEKLFF. CDR3 bases: TGTGCCAGCTCGCGCCGGACAGGGGGAAATGAAAAACTGTTTTTT. Complete variable domain (other parts from reference TRBV18 and TRBJ1-4): NAGVMQNPRHLVRRRGQEARLRCSPMKGHSHVYWYRQLPEEGLKFMVYLQKENIIDESGMPKERFSAEFPKEGPSILRIQQVVRGDSAAYFCASSRRTGGNEKLFFGSGTQLSVL.

This clonotype was observed a few times. The CDR3 protein is CASSLVGQTEAFF. The CDR3 DNA is TGTGCCAGCAGCTTAGTCGGCCAGACCGAAGCTTTCTTT. V is TRBV13 and J is TRBJ1-1; no reliable D call. The CDR3 is 13 amino acids. CDR1 PRHDT and CDR2 FYEKMQ come from the germline V gene (reference sequence). The V gene lost 1 base and the J gene lost 8 bases, with 11 bases spanning the gap.

V and J are TRBV6-5 and TRBJ2-7; TRBD2 matches 8 bases. Germline-derived CDR1 and CDR2 are MNHEY and SVGAGI. The CDR3 contains 17 residues. The V and J ends lost 0 bases and 3 bases, in that order; junction bases with no gene match: 10. CDR3 residues: CASSYSIDGGVNYEQYF. The CDR3 bases are TGTGCCAGCAGTTACTCGATTGACGGGGGGGTCAACTACGAGCAGTACTTC.

This clonotype was picked up many times. The J gene is TRBJ1-3, the V gene TRBV28, with D unclear. Germline V gene data show CDR1 as MDHEN and CDR2 as SYDVKM. This CDR3 has 14 residues. Trimming left V 6 bases short and J 4 bases short, with 13 bases between. CDR3 coding DNA: TGTGCCAGCAGCTTAGGCGGCAGGGGAAACACCATATATTTT. The encoded protein is CASSLGGRGNTIYF.

The V gene is TRBV6-1, the J gene TRBJ2-5; D assignment may be TRBD1 or TRBD2 (7 bases each). This CDR3 comprises 16 residues. Trimming pared 6 bases from V and 4 bases from J, leaving 21 bases between. CDR1 MNHNS and CDR2 SASEGT come from the germline V gene. CDR3 sequence reads: CASRRGRGRSGETQYF. In DNA form, the CDR3 reads TGTGCCAGCAGAAGGGGGCGGGGGAGGAGTGGAGAGACCCAGTACTTC.

There are many counts of this clonotype. This chain links TRBV28 with TRBJ2-3; D remains ambiguous. Deletions cut 3 bases from V and 0 bases from J, with 10 bases between. This CDR3 is built from 15 residues. Germline CDR1 MDHEN, CDR2 SYDVKM. CDR3 nucleotide sequence: TGTGCCAGCAGTTTTTACGGTATTAGCACAGATACGCAGTATTTT. Translating gives CASSFYGISTDTQYF. The full variable domain, its missing parts supplied by reference TRBV28 and TRBJ2-3, is DVKVTQSSRYLVKRTGEKVFLECVQDMDHENMFWYRQDPGLGLRLIYFSYDVKMKEKGDIPEGYSVSREKKERFSLILESASTNQTSMYLCASSFYGISTDTQYFGPGTRLTVL.

This clonotype was seen at least ten times. The V call is TRBV12-3 or TRBV12-4, the J call TRBJ2-4; D might be TRBD2 (5 bases). Trimming took 4 bases from V and 3 from J, leaving 16 bases between them. The CDR3 runs to 16 residues. The CDR3 nucleotides are TGTGCCAGCAGTTCGACTTGGGGAGTCGGCAAAAACATTCAGTACTTC. Translating gives CASSSTWGVGKNIQYF.